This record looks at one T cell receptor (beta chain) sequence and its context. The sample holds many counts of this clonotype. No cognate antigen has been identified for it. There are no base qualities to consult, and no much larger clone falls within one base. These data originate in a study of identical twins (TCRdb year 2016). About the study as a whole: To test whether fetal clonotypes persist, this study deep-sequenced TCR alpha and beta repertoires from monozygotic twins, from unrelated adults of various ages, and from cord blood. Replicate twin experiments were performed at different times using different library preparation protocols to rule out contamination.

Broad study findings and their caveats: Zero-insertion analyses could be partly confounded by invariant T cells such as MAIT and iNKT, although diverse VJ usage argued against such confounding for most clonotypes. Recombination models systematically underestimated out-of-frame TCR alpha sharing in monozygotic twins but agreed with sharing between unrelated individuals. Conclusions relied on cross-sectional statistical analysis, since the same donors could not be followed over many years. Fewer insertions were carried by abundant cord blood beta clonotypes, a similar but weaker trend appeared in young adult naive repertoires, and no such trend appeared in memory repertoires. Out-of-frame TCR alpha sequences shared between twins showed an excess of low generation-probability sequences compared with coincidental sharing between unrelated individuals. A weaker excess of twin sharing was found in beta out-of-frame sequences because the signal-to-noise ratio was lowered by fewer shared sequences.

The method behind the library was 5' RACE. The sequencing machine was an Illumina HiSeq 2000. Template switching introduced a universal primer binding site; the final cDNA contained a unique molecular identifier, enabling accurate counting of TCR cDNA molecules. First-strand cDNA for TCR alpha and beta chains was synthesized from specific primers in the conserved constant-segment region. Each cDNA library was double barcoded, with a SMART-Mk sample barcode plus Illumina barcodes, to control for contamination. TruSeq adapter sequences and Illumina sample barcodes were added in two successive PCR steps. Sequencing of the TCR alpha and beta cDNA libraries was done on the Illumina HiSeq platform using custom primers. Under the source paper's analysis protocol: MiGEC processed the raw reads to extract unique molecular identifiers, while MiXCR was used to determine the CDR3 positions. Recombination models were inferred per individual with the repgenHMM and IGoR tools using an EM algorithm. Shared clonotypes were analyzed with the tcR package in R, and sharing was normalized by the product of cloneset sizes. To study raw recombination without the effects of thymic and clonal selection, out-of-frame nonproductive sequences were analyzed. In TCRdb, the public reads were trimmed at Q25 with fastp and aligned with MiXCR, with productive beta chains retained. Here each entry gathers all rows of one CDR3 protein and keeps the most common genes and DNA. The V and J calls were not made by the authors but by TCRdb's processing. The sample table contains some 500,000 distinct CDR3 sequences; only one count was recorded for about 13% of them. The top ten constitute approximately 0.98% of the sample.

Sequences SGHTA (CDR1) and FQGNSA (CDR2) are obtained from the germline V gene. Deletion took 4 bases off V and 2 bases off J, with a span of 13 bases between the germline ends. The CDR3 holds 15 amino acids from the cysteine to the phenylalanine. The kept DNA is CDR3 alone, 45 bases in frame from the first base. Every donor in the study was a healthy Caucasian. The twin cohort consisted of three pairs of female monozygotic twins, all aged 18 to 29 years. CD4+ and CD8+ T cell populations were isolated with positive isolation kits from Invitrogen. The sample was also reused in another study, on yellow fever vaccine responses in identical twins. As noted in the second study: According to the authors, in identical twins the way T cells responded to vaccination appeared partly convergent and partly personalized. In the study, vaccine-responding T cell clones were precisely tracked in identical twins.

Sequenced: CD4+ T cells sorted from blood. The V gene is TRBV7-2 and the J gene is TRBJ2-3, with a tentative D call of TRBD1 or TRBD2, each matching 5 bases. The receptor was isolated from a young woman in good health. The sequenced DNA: TGTGCCAGCAGCTCCCTGGGACCAAACACAGATACGCAGTATTTT. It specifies CASSSLGPNTDTQYF.